One and the same sample provided the 29 T cell receptor beta chains below, sequenced in a study of T cells after yellow fever vaccination (dated by TCRdb to the late 2010s). According to the study, the label for this sample's treatment or condition signals: live attenuated yellow fever vaccine strain. To prepare the library, 5' RACE was applied. Data came from an Illumina HiSeq 2500. The public sequencing data were trimmed at Q25 with fastp and processed into clonotypes with MiXCR by TCRdb, which kept only in-frame beta chains. When rows share a CDR3 protein, they turn into one entry using the most common DNA and genes. This sample is represented by roughly 120,000 distinct CDR3 sequences; roughly 8.9% of them were singletons. About 25% of the sample belongs to the ten largest clones. Sequenced here: CD8+ T cells sorted from PBMCs, sampled 45 days after the yellow fever booster vaccination. Receptor source: a man aged 25 to 40 who received the YFV17D yellow fever vaccine.

This clonotype was counted many times. This chain connects TRBV5-1 to TRBJ2-1; 12 nucleotides agree with TRBD2. The CDR3 totals 17 residues. V gave up 0 bases and J gave up 8 bases; unmatched junction bases: 9. In germline, CDR1 is SGHRS, CDR2 YFSETQ. The CDR3 bases are TGCGCCAGCAGCTTGGATCTAGCGGGAGGGCCAAGGGATGAGCAGTTCTTC. Amino acid sequence: CASSLDLAGGPRDEQFF.

This clonotype occurred many times. V and J are TRBV5-1 and TRBJ2-7; possible D gene TRBD2, 6 bases. Trimming took off 1 base at V and 0 bases at J, with 8 bases between the two ends. From germline, CDR1 is SGHRS and CDR2 YFSETQ. The CDR3 runs to 14 residues. The CDR3 reads CASSLFGGSYEQYF. CDR3 in DNA: TGCGCCAGCAGCTTGTTCGGGGGCTCCTACGAGCAGTACTTC.

This clonotype was seen at least ten times. V and J are TRBV6-6 and TRBJ2-1; maybe TRBD2 (5 bases). The CDR3 runs to 13 residues. Per the germline V gene, CDR1 is MNHNY and CDR2 is SVGAGI (reference sequence). As DNA, the CDR3 is TGTTCAACGACGAGGGTGGCCTACAATGAGCAGTTCTTC. This sequence encodes CSTTRVAYNEQFF.

This clonotype was picked up many times. The chain has TRBV7-9 and TRBJ2-7, with D perhaps being TRBD1 or TRBD2 (5 bases each). Trimming took 2 bases from V and 5 from J, leaving 16 bases between them. CDR1 is SEHNR and CDR2 is FQNEAQ in the germline V gene (reference sequence). The CDR3 has 15 amino acids. The CDR3 here is CASSLRDGTGDEQYF. CDR3 DNA: TGTGCCAGCAGCTTAAGGGACGGGACCGGAGACGAGCAGTACTTC. The entire variable domain, with the rest obtained from reference TRBV7-9 and TRBJ2-7, is as follows: DTGVSQNPRHKITKRGQNVTFRCDPISEHNRLYWYRQTLGQGPEFLTYFQNEAQLEKSRLLSDRFSAERPKGSFSTLEIQRTEQGDSAMYLCASSLRDGTGDEQYFGPGTRLTVT.

Many counts were recorded for this clonotype. The CDR3 region is CASSQDRSSGTYNEQFF. CDR3 bases: TGCGCCAGCAGCCAAGATAGGTCTAGCGGGACTTACAATGAGCAGTTCTTC. V and J are TRBV4-3 and TRBJ2-1; 9 bases fit TRBD2. Germline V gives CDR1 LGHNA, CDR2 YSLEER. This CDR3 contains 17 residues. V lost 0 bases and J lost 4; bases outside the gene matches: 7.

This clonotype has at least ten counts. The V and J genes are TRBV15 and TRBJ2-3, with 7 bases lining up with TRBD2. The J segment lost 3 bases and the V segment lost 4 bases, leaving 7 bases of the junction unmatched. Germline-derived CDR1 and CDR2 are LNHNV and YYDKDF (reference sequence). The CDR3 sequence is 15 residues long. CDR3 protein: CATSTGGLLTDTQYF. The DNA of the CDR3 is TGTGCCACCAGCACGGGGGGACTGCTGACAGATACGCAGTATTTT.

The genes are TRBV3-1 and TRBJ2-5; TRBD2 matches 12 bases. Germline V lookup: CDR1 LGHDT, CDR2 YNNKEL (reference sequence). The CDR3 extends over 16 amino acids. Trimming at V came to 3 bases and at J to 3 bases, leaving 5 bases not matched to a gene. CDR3 region: CASSHIGLAGKETQYF. The CDR3 DNA sequence: TGTGCCAGCAGCCACATCGGACTAGCGGGAAAAGAGACCCAGTACTTC.

The V call is TRBV11-2, the J call TRBJ2-5; D call uncertain. V was clipped by 0 bases and J by 5 bases, with 16 bases between them. This CDR3 is 16 amino acids long. Germline assignment: CDR1 SGHAT and CDR2 FQNNGV. The CDR3 sequence is CASSLDLGRNMETQYF. CDR3 coding DNA: TGTGCCAGCAGCTTAGATCTGGGCAGGAACATGGAGACCCAGTACTTC.

In this sample, this clonotype turned up many times. V is TRBV10-3 and J is TRBJ2-1; D is undetermined. Between the trimmed V and J ends, which lost 0 bases and 6 bases, there was a span of 6 bases. This CDR3 is built from 13 residues. The V gene's germline CDR1 is ENHRY and CDR2 SYGVKD. The CDR3 region is CAISESGLNEQFF. CDR3 DNA sequence: TGTGCCATCAGTGAGTCCGGTCTCAATGAGCAGTTCTTC.

This clonotype was recorded at least ten times. CDR3 amino acids: CASSEHLRADTQYF. Here the CDR3 DNA reads TGCGCCAGCAGTGAACATCTAAGGGCAGATACGCAGTATTTT. The chain joins TRBV10-2 to TRBJ2-3; no definite D call. V lost 3 bases and J 4 bases, leaving 11 bases between the germline ends. Per germline, CDR1 WSHSY and CDR2 SAAADI. The CDR3 runs to 14 residues.

This clonotype was seen many times. The J gene is TRBJ1-2, the V gene TRBV27, with D possibly being TRBD1 (5 bases). The CDR3 sequence is 12 residues long. The V end lost 6 bases, the J end lost 6 bases, and 11 bases lay between the germline ends. Per germline, CDR1 MNHEY and CDR2 SMNVEV (reference sequence). CDR3 sequence reads: CASRVAGHGYTF. For the CDR3, the DNA is TGTGCCAGCAGGGTCGCAGGGCATGGCTACACCTTC.

This clonotype was seen at least ten times. The rearrangement links TRBV12-3 or TRBV12-4 to TRBJ2-3, with 13 positions matching TRBD2. CDR3 length: 17 residues. V was clipped by 5 bases and J by 4 bases; unmatched bases: 9. The CDR3, as DNA: TGTGCCAGCAGTCCCGGACTAGCGGGAGTCGTCTCAGATACGCAGTATTTT. Its protein product is CASSPGLAGVVSDTQYF.

This clonotype has at least ten counts. This rearrangement joins TRBV5-1 to TRBJ2-1, with TRBD1 matching 9 bases. The junction had 5 bases not matched to a gene; V was cut back by 2 bases and J by 8 bases. Germline CDR1 reads SGHRS; CDR2 reads YFSETQ. The CDR3 consists of 14 residues. The CDR3 loop is CASSFRDRADEQFF. As DNA, the CDR3 is TGCGCCAGCAGCTTCCGGGACAGGGCCGATGAGCAGTTCTTC.

This clonotype was found many times. The rearrangement links TRBV7-9 to TRBJ1-5; no firm D call. Germline CDR1 is SEHNR and CDR2 is FQNEAQ (reference sequence). Trimming stripped 5 bases from V and 0 bases from J, with 5 bases between. CDR3 length equals 13 residues. CDR3 sequence reads: CASSPYSNQPQHF. The CDR3 nucleotides read TGTGCCAGCAGCCCTTATAGCAATCAGCCCCAGCATTTT. Filled out from reference TRBV7-9 and TRBJ1-5, the complete variable domain reads DTGVSQNPRHKITKRGQNVTFRCDPISEHNRLYWYRQTLGQGPEFLTYFQNEAQLEKSRLLSDRFSAERPKGSFSTLEIQRTEQGDSAMYLCASSPYSNQPQHFGDGTRLSIL.

As for this clonotype: At one of its ends the junction is not consistent with the germline gene, which may arise from a read error. The J gene is TRBJ1-4, the V gene TRBV28, with 9 bases aligning to TRBD1. The CDR3 totals 20 residues. CDR1 and CDR2 (germline): MDHEN, SYDVKM. The CDR3 region is CASSLSKGQGWKSTSEKLFF. CDR3 sequence (DNA): TGTGCCAGCAGTTTATCAAAGGGACAGGGATGGAAATCAACTAGTGAAAAACTGTTTTTT.

In the case of this clonotype: Relative to the germline gene, one junction end is altered; a read error may explain this. The chain carries TRBV7-7 and TRBJ2-3; no reliable D call. The CDR3 is 14 residues long. Germline CDR1 reads SSHAT; CDR2 reads FNYEAQ (reference sequence). As DNA, the CDR3 is TGTGCTAGCAGCTCGCCGCCTTACGGAGATACGCAGTATTTT. This sequence encodes CASSSPPYGDTQYF.

About this clonotype: Germline is not matched at one junction end, which may reflect a read error. The chain recombines TRBV3-1 with TRBJ2-1; TRBD2 agrees at 12 bases. From germline, CDR1 is LGHDT and CDR2 YNNKEL (reference sequence). CDR3 size: 15 residues. CDR3 loop: CATSHSTSGSYEQFF. Here the CDR3 DNA reads TGTGCCACCAGCCATTCGACTAGCGGGAGTTATGAGCAGTTCTTC.

This clonotype was found many times. The CDR3 bases are TGCGCCAGCAGCTCCAGCGGGATCACGACAGATACGCAGTATTTT. It specifies CASSSSGITTDTQYF. This sequence joins TRBV5-1 and TRBJ2-3; 7 bases agree with TRBD2. CDR3 length: 15 amino acids. The J segment lost 3 bases and the V segment lost 3 bases, leaving 7 bases of the junction unmatched. Looked up from germline, CDR1 is SGHRS and CDR2 is YFSETQ.

This chain connects TRBV18 to TRBJ2-7; TRBD1 aligns across 11 bases. Germline V gene data show CDR1 as KGHSH and CDR2 as LQKENI. The trim removed 3 bases at V and 5 bases at J, leaving 6 bases unmatched. The CDR3 consists of 15 residues. CDR3 amino acids: CASSPPGQGGNEQYF. In nucleotides, the CDR3 is TGTGCCAGCTCACCCCCGGGACAGGGGGGGAACGAGCAGTACTTC. Looking up the rest from reference TRBV18 and TRBJ2-7 gives the full variable domain: NAGVMQNPRHLVRRRGQEARLRCSPMKGHSHVYWYRQLPEEGLKFMVYLQKENIIDESGMPKERFSAEFPKEGPSILRIQQVVRGDSAAYFCASSPPGQGGNEQYFGPGTRLTVT.

This clonotype came up many times. The genes are TRBV12-3 or TRBV12-4 and TRBJ1-5, with unresolved D. With 0 bases removed from V and 5 bases from J, the gap between germline ends came to 14 bases. This CDR3 contains 16 residues. In nucleotides, the CDR3 is TGTGCCAGCAGTTTAGCGCACGGAGCCAATCATCAGCCCCAGCATTTT. Its protein is CASSLAHGANHQPQHF.

In its sample, this clonotype was seen a few times. The chain carries TRBV29-1 and TRBJ1-5; D gene uncertain. The CDR3 is 14 residues long. V was clipped by 4 bases and J by 2 bases, with 12 bases between them. Germline V gene sequence: CDR1 SQVTM, CDR2 ANQGSEA. CDR3 loop: CSVAAGFGNQPQHF. CDR3 bases: TGCAGCGTTGCAGCTGGGTTTGGCAATCAGCCCCAGCATTTT.

This clonotype has more than one count but fewer than ten. V and J are TRBV7-8 and TRBJ2-3; TRBD2 aligns across 16 bases. This CDR3 comprises 16 residues. Germline V gives CDR1 SGHVS, CDR2 FQNEAQ. The V segment lost 6 bases and the J segment 3 bases; nucleotides outside the gene matches: 3. CDR3 nucleotide sequence: TGTGCCAGCAGTCTGGGACTAGCGGGAGGGACAGATACGCAGTATTTT. It translates to CASSLGLAGGTDTQYF.

This clonotype was observed at least ten times. The chain recombines TRBV11-2 with TRBJ2-1, with a tentative D call TRBD2 (6 bases). Germline CDR1 SGHAT, CDR2 FQNNGV. This CDR3 contains 18 residues. V lost 4 bases, J lost 0 bases, and 19 bases lay in between. The CDR3 nucleotides are TGTGCCAGCAGCTCGAGAACCTCTAGCGTACGCTCCTACAATGAGCAGTTCTTC. Encoded protein: CASSSRTSSVRSYNEQFF. The full variable domain, completed using reference TRBV11-2 and TRBJ2-1, is EAGVAQSPRYKIIEKRQSVAFWCNPISGHATLYWYQQILGQGPKLLIQFQNNGVVDDSQLPKDRFSAERLKGVDSTLKIQPAKLEDSAVYLCASSSRTSSVRSYNEQFFGPGTRLTVL.

In this sample, this clonotype turned up many times. V is TRBV5-6 and J is TRBJ2-7; D uncertain. The CDR3 extends over 12 amino acids. V gave up 0 bases and J gave up 6 bases, with 7 bases separating them. Germline loops: CDR1 SGHDT, CDR2 YYEEEE. Here the CDR3 DNA reads TGTGCCAGCAGCTTGGGGGGTTCCGAGCAGTACTTC. Translated, it gives CASSLGGSEQYF.

About this clonotype: Possible read error: a much larger clone is one base away. The rearrangement uses TRBV6-2 or TRBV6-3 and TRBJ2-7; the D is unclear. Trimming removed 6 bases at V and 9 bases at J, with 12 bases between. The length of the CDR3 is 11 residues. In germline, CDR1 is MNHEY, CDR2 SVGEGT. CDR3 sequence reads: CASRRAIGQYF. The CDR3 DNA reads as TGTGCCAGCAGGAGAGCGATAGGGCAGTACTTC.

With respect to this clonotype: A much more abundant neighbour one base away suggests this may be a read error. The rearrangement uses TRBV5-1 and TRBJ2-7, with D possibly being TRBD2 (6 bases). Germline assignment: CDR1 SGHRS and CDR2 YFSETQ. V lost 2 bases and J lost 1, with 19 bases in between. This CDR3 is 17 amino acids long. CDR3: CASSLGDTIGRSYEQYF. CDR3 coding DNA: TGCGCCAGCAGCTTAGGGGATACTATCGGGAGATCCTACGAGCAGTACTTC.

This chain links TRBV19 with TRBJ2-1, with D perhaps TRBD1 (6 bases). This CDR3 region has 16 residues. Germline V CDR1 and CDR2: LNHDA, SQIVND (reference sequence). V was pared by 3 bases and J by 2 bases, with 14 bases between. CDR3 residues: CASSIFGRGTYNEQFF. The CDR3 DNA reads as TGTGCCAGTAGTATTTTTGGCAGGGGAACCTACAATGAGCAGTTCTTC.

This clonotype was seen once. A clone one base away is much larger, so this may be a read error. This chain connects TRBV20-1 to TRBJ2-1; 8 bases align to TRBD2. The CDR3 consists of 12 residues. Germline lookup yields CDR1 DFQATT and CDR2 SNEGSKA (reference sequence). The CDR3 DNA reads TGCAGTGCTCCACTAGCGGACAATCAGCAGTTCTTC. It is translated as CSAPLADNQQFF.

This clonotype showed up many times. The V gene is TRBV6-5, the J gene TRBJ2-4; 13 nucleotides agree with TRBD2. The CDR3 runs to 14 residues. V lost 6 bases to trimming and J lost 6 bases; unmatched junction nucleotides: 2. Germline V CDR1 and CDR2: MNHEY, SVGAGI. The CDR3 reads CASRRLAGGNIQYF. In DNA, the CDR3 is TGTGCCAGCAGAAGACTAGCGGGAGGAAACATTCAGTACTTC.